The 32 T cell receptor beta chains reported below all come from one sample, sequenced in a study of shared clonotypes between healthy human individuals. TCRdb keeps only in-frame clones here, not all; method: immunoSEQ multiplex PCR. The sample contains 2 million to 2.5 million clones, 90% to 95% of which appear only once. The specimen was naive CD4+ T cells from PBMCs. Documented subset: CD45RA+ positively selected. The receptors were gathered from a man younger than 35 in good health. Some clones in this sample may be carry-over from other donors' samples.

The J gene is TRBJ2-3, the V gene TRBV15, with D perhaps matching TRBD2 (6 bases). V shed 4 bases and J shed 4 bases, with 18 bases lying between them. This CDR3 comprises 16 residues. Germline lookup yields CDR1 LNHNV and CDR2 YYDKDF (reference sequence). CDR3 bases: TGTGCCACCAGCAAAAGGGTACTAGCAGGATCAGATACGCAGTATTTT. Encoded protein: CATSKRVLAGSDTQYF.

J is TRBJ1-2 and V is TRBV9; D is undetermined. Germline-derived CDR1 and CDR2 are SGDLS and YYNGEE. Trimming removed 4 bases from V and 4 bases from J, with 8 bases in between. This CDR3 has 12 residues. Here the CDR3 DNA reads TGTGCCAGCAGCCTCGGGATCTATGGCTACACCTTC. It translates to CASSLGIYGYTF.

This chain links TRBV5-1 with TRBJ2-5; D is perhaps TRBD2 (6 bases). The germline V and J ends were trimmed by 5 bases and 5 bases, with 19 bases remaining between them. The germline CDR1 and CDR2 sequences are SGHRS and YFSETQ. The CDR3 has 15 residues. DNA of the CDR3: TGCGCCAGCAGTTTAAAGGGGACTCCGTGGGAGACCCAGTACTTC. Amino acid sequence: CASSLKGTPWETQYF.

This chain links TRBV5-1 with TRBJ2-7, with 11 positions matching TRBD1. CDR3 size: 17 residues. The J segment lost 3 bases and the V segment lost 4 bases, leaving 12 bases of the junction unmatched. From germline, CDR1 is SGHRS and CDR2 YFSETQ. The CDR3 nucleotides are TGCGCCAGCAGCCCGCATCCTCCGGGACAGGGGGACTACGAGCAGTACTTC. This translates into CASSPHPPGQGDYEQYF.

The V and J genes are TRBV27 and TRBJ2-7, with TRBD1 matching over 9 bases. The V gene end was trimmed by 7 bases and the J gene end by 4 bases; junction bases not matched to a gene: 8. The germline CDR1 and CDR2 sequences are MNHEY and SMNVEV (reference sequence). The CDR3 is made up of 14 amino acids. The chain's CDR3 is CASTPDRGGYEQYF. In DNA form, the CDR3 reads TGTGCCAGCACTCCCGACAGGGGGGGTTACGAGCAGTACTTC.

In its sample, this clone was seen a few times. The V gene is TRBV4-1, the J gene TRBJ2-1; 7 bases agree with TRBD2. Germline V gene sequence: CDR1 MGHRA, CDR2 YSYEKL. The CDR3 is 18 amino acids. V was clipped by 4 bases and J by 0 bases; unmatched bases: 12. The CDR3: CASSPRFEGGSSYNEQFF. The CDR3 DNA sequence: TGCGCCAGCAGCCCACGGTTCGAAGGCGGGAGCTCCTACAATGAGCAGTTCTTC.

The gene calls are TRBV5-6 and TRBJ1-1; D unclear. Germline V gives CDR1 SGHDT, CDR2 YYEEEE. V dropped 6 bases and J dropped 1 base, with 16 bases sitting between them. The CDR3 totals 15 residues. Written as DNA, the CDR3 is TGTGCCAGCACCTTCGTCGGGGAGCCGAACACTGAAGCTTTCTTT. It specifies CASTFVGEPNTEAFF. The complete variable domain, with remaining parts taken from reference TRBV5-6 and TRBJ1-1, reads DAGVTQSPTHLIKTRGQQVTLRCSPKSGHDTVSWYQQALGQGPQFIFQYYEEEERQRGNFPDRFSGHQFPNYSSELNVNALLLGDSALYLCASTFVGEPNTEAFFGQGTRLTVV.

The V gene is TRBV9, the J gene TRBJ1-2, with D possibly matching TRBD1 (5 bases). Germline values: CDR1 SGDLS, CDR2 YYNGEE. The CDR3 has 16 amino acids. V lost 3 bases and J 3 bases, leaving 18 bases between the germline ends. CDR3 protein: CASSARGAHGDYGYTF. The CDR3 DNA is TGTGCCAGCAGCGCGAGGGGAGCCCACGGAGACTATGGCTACACCTTC.

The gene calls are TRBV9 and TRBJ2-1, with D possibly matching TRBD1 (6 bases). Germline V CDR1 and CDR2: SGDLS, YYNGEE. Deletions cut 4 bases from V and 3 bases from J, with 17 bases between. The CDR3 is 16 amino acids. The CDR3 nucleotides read TGTGCCAGCAGCACCGCCCCAGGGGACCACTACAATGAGCAGTTCTTC. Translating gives CASSTAPGDHYNEQFF.

DNA of the CDR3: TGTGCCAGCAGTTCAGGTTGGGCGGGATCCTACGAGCAGTACTTC. As protein: CASSSGWAGSYEQYF. The chain links TRBV27 to TRBJ2-7, with TRBD2 as a possible D gene (6 bases). CDR3 size: 15 residues. Germline CDR1 is MNHEY and CDR2 is SMNVEV (reference sequence). V lost 4 bases and J 1 base, leaving 14 bases between the germline ends.

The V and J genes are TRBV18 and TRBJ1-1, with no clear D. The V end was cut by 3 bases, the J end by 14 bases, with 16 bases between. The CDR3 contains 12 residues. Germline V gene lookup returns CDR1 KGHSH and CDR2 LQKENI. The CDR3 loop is CASSPSDRHVFF. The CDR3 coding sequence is TGTGCCAGCTCACCCTCGGACCGACATGTATTCTTT. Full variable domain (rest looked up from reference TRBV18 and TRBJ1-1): NAGVMQNPRHLVRRRGQEARLRCSPMKGHSHVYWYRQLPEEGLKFMVYLQKENIIDESGMPKERFSAEFPKEGPSILRIQQVVRGDSAAYFCASSPSDRHVFFGQGTRLTVV.

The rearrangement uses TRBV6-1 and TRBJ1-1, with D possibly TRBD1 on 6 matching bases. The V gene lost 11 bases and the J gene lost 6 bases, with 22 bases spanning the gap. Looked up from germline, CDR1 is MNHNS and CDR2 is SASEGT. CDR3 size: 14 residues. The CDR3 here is CAWETGGRSAEAFF. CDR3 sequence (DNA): TGTGCCTGGGAAACCGGGGGGCGGTCGGCTGAAGCTTTCTTT.

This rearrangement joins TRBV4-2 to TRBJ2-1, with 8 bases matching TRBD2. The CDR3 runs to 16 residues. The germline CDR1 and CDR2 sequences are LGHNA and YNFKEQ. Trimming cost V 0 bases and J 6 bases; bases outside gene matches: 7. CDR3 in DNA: TGTGCCAGCAGCCAAGACCCGGGACTAGAAGGCAATGAGCAGTTCTTC. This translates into CASSQDPGLEGNEQFF.

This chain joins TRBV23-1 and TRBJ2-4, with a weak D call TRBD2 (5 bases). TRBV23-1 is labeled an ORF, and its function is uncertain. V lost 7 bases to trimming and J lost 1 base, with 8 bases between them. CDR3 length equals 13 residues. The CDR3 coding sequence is TGCGCCAGCACTAGGGAGGCCAAAAACATTCAGTACTTC. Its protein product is CASTREAKNIQYF.

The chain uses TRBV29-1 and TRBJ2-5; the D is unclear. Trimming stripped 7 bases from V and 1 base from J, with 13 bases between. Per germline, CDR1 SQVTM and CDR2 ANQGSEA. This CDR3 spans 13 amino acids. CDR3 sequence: CSAQAHLQETQYF. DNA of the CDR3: TGCAGCGCCCAAGCTCATCTCCAAGAGACCCAGTACTTC.

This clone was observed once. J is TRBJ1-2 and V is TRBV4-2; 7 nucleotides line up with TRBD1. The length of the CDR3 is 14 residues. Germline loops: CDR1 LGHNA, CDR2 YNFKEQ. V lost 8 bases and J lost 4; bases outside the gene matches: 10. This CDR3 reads CASGGEGAGYGYTF. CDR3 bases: TGTGCCAGCGGGGGGGAGGGGGCTGGCTATGGCTACACCTTC.

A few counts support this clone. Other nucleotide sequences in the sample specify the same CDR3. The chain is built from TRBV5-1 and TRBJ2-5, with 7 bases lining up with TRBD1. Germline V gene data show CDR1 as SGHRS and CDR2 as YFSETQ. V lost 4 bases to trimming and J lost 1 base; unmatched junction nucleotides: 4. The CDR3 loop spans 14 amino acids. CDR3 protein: CASSPGTAQETQYF. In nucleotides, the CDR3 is TGCGCCAGCAGCCCCGGGACAGCCCAAGAGACCCAGTACTTC.

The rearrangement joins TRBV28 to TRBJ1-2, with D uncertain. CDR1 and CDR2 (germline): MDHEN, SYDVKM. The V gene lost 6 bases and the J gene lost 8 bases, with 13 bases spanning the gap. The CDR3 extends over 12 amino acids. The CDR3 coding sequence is TGTGCCAGCAGGAGGAGGGCCGCGGGCTACACCTTC. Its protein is CASRRRAAGYTF.

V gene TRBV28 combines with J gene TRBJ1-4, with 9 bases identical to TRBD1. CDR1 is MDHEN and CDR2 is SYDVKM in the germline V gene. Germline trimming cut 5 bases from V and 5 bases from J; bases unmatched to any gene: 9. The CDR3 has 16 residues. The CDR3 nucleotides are TGTGCCAGCAGTCAGCCGGGACAGGGCTTAAATGAAAAACTGTTTTTT. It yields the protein CASSQPGQGLNEKLFF.

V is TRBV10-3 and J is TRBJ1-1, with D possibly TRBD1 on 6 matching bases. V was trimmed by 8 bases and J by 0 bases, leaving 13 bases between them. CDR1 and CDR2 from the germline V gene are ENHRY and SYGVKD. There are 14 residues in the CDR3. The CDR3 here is CAIGNRELNTEAFF. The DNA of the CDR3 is TGTGCCATCGGCAACAGGGAACTGAACACTGAAGCTTTCTTT.

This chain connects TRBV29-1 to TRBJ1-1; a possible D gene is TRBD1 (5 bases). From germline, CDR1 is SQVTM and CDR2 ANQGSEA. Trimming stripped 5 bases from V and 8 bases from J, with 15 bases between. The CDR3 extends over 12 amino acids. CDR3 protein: CSVIIRAEEAFF. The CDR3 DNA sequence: TGCAGCGTTATCATCAGGGCCGAGGAAGCTTTCTTT.

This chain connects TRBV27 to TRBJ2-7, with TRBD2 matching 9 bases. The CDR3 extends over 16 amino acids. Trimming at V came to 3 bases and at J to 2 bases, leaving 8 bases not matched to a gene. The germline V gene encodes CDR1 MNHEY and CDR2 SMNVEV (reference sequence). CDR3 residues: CASSFKPAGGPYEQYF. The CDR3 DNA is TGTGCCAGCAGTTTTAAACCAGCGGGAGGACCCTACGAGCAGTACTTC.

CDR3 in amino acids: CASNDRMSYNEQFF. The CDR3 nucleotides are TGTGCCAGCAACGACAGGATGTCCTACAATGAGCAGTTCTTC. V gene TRBV28 combines with J gene TRBJ2-1; D possibly corresponds to TRBD1 (6 bases). CDR3 length: 14 amino acids. V lost 7 bases, J lost 1 base, and 11 bases lay in between. Germline V lookup: CDR1 MDHEN, CDR2 SYDVKM.

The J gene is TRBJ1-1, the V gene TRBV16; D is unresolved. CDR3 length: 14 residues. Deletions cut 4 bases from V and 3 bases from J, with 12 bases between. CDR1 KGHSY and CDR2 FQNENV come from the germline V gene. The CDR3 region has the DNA TGTGCCAGCAGCCCGATCCGGGAGTACACTGAAGCTTTCTTT. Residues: CASSPIREYTEAFF.

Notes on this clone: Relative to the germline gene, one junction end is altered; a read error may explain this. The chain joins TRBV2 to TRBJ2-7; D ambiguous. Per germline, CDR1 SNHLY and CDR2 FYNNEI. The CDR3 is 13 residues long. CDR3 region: CASSAERQTPLGF. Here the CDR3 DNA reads TGTGCCAGCAGTGCTGAACGACAAACCCCCCTAGGCTTC.

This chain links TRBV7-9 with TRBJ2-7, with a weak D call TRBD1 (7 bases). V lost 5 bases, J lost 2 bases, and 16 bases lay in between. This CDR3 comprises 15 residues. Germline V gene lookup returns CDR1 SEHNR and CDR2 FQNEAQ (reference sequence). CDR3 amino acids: CASSQNRGGAYEQYF. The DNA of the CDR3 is TGTGCCAGCAGCCAAAACAGGGGAGGCGCCTACGAGCAGTACTTC.

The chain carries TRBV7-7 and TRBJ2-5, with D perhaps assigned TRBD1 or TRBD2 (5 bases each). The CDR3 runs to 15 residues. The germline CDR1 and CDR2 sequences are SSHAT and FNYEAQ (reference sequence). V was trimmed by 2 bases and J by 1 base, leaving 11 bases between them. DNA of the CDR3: TGTGCCAGCAGCTTATCTGGGACCCGCCAAGAGACCCAGTACTTC. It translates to CASSLSGTRQETQYF.

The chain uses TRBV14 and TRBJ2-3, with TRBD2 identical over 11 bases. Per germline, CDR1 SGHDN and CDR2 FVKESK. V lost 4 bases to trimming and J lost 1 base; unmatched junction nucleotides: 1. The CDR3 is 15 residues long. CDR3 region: CASSPGLAGTDTQYF. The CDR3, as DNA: TGTGCCAGCAGCCCGGGACTAGCGGGCACAGATACGCAGTATTTT. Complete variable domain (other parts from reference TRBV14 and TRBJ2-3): EAGVTQFPSHSVIEKGQTVTLRCDPISGHDNLYWYRRVMGKEIKFLLHFVKESKQDESGMPNNRFLAERTGGTYSTLKVQPAELEDSGVYFCASSPGLAGTDTQYFGPGTRLTVL.

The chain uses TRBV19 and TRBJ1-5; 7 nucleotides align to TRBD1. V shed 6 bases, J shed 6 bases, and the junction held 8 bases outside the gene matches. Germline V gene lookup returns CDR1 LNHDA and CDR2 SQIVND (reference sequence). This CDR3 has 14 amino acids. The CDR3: CASSPGQELQPQHF. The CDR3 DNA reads TGTGCCAGTAGCCCCGGACAGGAGCTTCAGCCCCAGCATTTT. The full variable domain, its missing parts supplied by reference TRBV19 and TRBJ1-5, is DGGITQSPKYLFRKEGQNVTLSCEQNLNHDAMYWYRQDPGQGLRLIYYSQIVNDFQKGDIAEGYSVSREKKESFPLTVTSAQKNPTAFYLCASSPGQELQPQHFGDGTRLSIL.

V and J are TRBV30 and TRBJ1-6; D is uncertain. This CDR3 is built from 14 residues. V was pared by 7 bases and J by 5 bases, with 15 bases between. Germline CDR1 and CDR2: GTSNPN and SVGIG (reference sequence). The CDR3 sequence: CASTGGWNNSPLHF. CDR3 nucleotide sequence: TGTGCCTCAACGGGCGGGTGGAATAATTCACCCCTCCACTTT.

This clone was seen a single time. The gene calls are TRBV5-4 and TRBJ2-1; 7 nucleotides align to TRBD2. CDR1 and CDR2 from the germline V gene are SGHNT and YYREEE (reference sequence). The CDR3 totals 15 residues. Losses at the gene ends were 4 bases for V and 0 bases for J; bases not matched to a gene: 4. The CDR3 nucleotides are TGTGCCAGCAGCGCCGGGGACTACTCCTACAATGAGCAGTTCTTC. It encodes CASSAGDYSYNEQFF.

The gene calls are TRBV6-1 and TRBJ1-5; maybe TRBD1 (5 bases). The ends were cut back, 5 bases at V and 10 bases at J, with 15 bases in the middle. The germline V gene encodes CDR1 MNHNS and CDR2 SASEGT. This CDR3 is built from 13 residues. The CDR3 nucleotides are TGTGCCAGCAGTTTTTCCGACGACAGTCCCCAGCATTTT. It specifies CASSFSDDSPQHF.